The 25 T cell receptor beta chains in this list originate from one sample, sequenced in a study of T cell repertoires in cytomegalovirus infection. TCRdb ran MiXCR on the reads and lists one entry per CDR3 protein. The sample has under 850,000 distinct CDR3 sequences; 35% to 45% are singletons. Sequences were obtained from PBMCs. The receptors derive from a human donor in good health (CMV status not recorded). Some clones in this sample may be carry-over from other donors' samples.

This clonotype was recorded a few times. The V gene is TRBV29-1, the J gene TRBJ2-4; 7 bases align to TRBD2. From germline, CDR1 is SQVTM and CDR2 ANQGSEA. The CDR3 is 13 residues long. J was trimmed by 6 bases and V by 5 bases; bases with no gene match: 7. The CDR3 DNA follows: TGCAGCGTTTATGGGTCGGGGGGAAACATTCAGTACTTC. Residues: CSVYGSGGNIQYF.

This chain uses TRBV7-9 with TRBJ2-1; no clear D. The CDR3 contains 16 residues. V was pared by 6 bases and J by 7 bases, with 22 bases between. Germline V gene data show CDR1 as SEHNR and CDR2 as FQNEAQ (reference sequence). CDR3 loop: CASRSDPPTTGNEQFF. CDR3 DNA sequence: TGTGCCAGCAGATCCGACCCACCCACTACTGGAAATGAGCAGTTCTTC.

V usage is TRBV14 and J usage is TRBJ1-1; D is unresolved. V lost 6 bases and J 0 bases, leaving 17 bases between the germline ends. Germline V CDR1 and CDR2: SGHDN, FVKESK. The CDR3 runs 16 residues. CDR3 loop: CASSVERLSVNTEAFF. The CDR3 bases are TGTGCCAGCAGTGTCGAAAGACTCAGCGTGAACACTGAAGCTTTCTTT.

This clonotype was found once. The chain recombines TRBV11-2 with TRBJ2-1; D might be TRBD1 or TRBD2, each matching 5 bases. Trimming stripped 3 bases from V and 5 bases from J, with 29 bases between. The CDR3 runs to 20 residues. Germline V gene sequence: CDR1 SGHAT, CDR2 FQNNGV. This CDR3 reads CASSLGRPARRWRNHNEQFF. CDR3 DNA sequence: TGTGCCAGCAGCTTGGGGCGTCCCGCCCGACGGTGGAGGAACCACAATGAGCAGTTCTTC.

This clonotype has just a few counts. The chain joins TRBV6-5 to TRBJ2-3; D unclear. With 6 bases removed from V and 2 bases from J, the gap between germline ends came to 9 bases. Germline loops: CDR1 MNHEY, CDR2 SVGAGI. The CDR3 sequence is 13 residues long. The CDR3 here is CASSSFPTDTQYF. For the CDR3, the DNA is TGTGCCAGCAGCTCCTTTCCCACAGATACGCAGTATTTT.

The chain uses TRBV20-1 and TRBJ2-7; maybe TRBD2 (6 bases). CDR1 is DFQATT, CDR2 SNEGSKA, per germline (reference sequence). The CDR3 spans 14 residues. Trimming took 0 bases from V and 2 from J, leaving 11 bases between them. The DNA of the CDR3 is TGCAGTGCTAGAGACGGGCGGGGCCCCTACGAGCAGTACTTC. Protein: CSARDGRGPYEQYF.

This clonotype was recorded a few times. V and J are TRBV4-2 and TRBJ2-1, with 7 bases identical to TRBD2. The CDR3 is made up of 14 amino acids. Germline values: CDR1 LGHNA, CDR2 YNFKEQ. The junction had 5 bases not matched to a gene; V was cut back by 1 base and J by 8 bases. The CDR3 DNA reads TGTGCCAGCAGCCAAGCGGGGCTAGCGGATGAGCAGTTCTTC. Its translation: CASSQAGLADEQFF.

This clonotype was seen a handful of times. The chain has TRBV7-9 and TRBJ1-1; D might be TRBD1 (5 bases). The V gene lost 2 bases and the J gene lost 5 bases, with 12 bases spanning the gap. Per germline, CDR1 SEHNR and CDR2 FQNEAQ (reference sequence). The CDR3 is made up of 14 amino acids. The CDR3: CASSLLAGKTEAFF. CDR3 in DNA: TGTGCCAGCAGCTTATTAGCAGGGAAGACTGAAGCTTTCTTT. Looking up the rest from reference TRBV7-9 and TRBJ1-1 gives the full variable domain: DTGVSQNPRHKITKRGQNVTFRCDPISEHNRLYWYRQTLGQGPEFLTYFQNEAQLEKSRLLSDRFSAERPKGSFSTLEIQRTEQGDSAMYLCASSLLAGKTEAFFGQGTRLTVV.

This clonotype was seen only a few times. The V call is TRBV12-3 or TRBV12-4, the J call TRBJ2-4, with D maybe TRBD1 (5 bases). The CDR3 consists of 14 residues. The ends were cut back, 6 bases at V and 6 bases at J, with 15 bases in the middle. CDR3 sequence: CASRITGKGNIQYF. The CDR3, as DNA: TGTGCCAGCAGAATAACAGGCAAAGGAAACATTCAGTACTTC.

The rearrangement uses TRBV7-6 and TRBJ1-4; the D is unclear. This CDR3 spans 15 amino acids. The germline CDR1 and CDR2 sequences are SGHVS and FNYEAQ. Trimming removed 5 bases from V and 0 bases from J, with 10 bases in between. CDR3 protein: CASSHWKATNEKLFF. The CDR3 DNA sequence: TGTGCCAGCAGCCACTGGAAGGCAACTAATGAAAAACTGTTTTTT.

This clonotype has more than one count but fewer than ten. CDR3 nucleotide sequence: TGTGCCAGCTCTACGGGGGCGGATGAAAAACTGTTTTTT. It translates to CASSTGADEKLFF. This rearrangement joins TRBV28 to TRBJ1-4, with D perhaps TRBD1 (6 bases). From germline, CDR1 is MDHEN and CDR2 SYDVKM. The CDR3 is 13 residues long. The ends were cut back, 8 bases at V and 6 bases at J, with 13 bases in the middle.

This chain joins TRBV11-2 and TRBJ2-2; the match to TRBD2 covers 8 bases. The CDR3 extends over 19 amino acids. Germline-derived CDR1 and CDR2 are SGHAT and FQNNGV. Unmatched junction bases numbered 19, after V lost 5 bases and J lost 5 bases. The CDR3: CASSRRSQVAGRMTGELFF. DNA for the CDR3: TGTGCCAGCAGCCGTCGTTCCCAGGTAGCGGGAAGGATGACCGGGGAGCTGTTTTTT.

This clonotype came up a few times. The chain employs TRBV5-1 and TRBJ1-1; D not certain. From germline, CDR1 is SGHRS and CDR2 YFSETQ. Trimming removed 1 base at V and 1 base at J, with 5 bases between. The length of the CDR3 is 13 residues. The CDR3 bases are TGCGCCAGCAGCTTGTACACGAACACTGAAGCTTTCTTT. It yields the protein CASSLYTNTEAFF.

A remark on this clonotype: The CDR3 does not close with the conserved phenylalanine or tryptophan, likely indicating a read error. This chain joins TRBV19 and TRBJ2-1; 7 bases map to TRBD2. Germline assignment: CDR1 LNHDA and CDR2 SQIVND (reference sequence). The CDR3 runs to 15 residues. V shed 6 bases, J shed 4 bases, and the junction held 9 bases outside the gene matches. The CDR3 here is CASRPGGSGYNEQFL. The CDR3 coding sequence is TGTGCCAGTAGGCCCGGGGGGTCCGGGTACAATGAGCAGTTCTTA.

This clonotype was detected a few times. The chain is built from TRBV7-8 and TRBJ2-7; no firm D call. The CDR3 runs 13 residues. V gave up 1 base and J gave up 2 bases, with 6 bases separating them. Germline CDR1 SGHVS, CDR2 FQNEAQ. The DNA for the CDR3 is TGTGCCAGCAGCTTAGACACCCCCTACGAGCAGTACTTC. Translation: CASSLDTPYEQYF.

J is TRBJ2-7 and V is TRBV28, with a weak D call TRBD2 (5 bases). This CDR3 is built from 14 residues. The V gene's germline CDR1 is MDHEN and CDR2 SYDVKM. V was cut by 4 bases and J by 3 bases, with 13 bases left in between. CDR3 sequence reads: CASSWVARIYEQYF. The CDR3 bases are TGTGCCAGCAGTTGGGTAGCGAGGATCTACGAGCAGTACTTC. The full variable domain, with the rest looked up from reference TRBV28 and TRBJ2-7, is DVKVTQSSRYLVKRTGEKVFLECVQDMDHENMFWYRQDPGLGLRLIYFSYDVKMKEKGDIPEGYSVSREKKERFSLILESASTNQTSMYLCASSWVARIYEQYFGPGTRLTVT.

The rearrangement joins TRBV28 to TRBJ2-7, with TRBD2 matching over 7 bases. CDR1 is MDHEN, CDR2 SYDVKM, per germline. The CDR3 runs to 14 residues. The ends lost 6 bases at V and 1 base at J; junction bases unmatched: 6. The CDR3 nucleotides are TGTGCCAGCAGAGTTTACGGGGGGTCCTACGAGCAGTACTTC. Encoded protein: CASRVYGGSYEQYF.

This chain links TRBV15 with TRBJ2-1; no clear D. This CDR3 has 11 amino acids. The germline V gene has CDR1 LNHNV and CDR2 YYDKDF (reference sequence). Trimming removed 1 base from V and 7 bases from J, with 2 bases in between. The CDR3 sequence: CATSRVNEQFF. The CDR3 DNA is TGTGCCACCAGCAGAGTTAATGAGCAGTTCTTC.

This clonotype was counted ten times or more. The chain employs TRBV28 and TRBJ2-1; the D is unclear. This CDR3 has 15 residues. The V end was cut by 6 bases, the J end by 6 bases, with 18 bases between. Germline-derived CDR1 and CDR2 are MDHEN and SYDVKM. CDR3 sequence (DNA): TGTGCCAGCAGCTCCATAGGGTGGAGCCCCAATGAGCAGTTCTTC. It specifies CASSSIGWSPNEQFF.

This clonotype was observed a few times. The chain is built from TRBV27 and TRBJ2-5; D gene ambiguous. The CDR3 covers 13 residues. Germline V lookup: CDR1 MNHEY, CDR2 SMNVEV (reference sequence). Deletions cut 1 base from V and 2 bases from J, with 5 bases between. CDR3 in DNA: TGTGCCAGCAGTTTATGGGGACAAGAGACCCAGTACTTC. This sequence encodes CASSLWGQETQYF.

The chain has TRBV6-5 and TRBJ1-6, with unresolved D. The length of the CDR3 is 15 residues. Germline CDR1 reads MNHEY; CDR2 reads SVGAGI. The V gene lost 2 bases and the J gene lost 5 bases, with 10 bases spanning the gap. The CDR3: CASSYVGKNNSPLHF. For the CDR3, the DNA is TGTGCCAGCAGTTACGTTGGCAAAAATAATTCACCCCTCCACTTT.

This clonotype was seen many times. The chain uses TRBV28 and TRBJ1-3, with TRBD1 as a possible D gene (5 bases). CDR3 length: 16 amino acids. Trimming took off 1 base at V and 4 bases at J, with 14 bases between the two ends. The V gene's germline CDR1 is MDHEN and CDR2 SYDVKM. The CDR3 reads CASSLYGTPWGNTIYF. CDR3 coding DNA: TGTGCCAGCAGTTTATATGGGACGCCTTGGGGAAACACCATATATTTT.

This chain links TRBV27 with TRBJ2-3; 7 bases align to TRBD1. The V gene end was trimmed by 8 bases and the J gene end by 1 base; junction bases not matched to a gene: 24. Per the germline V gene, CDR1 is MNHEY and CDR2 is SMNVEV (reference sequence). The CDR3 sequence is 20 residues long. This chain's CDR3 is CASRSSRGRVTVGGTDTQYF. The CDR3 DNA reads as TGTGCCAGCCGCTCCTCTAGGGGGCGGGTTACGGTCGGAGGCACAGATACGCAGTATTTT.

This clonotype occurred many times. CDR3 protein: CASSPGGRATEAFF. CDR3 sequence (DNA): TGTGCCAGCAGCCCAGGCGGGCGGGCCACTGAAGCTTTCTTT. The chain has TRBV7-6 and TRBJ1-1, with D hard to call. Deletions cut 5 bases from V and 4 bases from J, with 14 bases between. The CDR3 spans 14 residues. The germline V gene encodes CDR1 SGHVS and CDR2 FNYEAQ.

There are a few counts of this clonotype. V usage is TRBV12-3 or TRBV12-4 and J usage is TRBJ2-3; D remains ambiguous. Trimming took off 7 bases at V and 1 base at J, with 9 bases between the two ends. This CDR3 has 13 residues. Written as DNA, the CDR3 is TGTGCCAGCACATTACGGGGCACAGATACGCAGTATTTT. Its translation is CASTLRGTDTQYF.